This is a list of T cell receptor beta chains from one sample in a study of T-cell memory formation after mild COVID-19. Each CDR3 protein gets one entry after TCRdb re-called the 5' RACE reads with MiXCR. Of hundreds of thousands of distinct CDR3 sequences listed, roughly 15% are singletons. The sequenced sample was PBMCs or a T cell subset sorted from them (not recorded which). Every receptor here comes from a man aged 18 to 29 who had mild COVID-19 (a few samples of this study predate the infection). Cell type and time point are not known. The CDR3 runs from the conserved cysteine through the conserved F or W. A D gene is named only where the DNA matches it firmly. The size field is filled for only some rows; it gives once, few, many or a size class.

v_gene	d_gene	abundance	j_gene	CDR3aa	CDR3nt
TRBV20-1	-	many	TRBJ2-3	CSPRDKTDYTQYF	TGCAGTCCCCGGGACAAAACTGACTATACGCAGTATTTT
TRBV5-1	-	few	TRBJ2-5	CASSLVTSWVRETQYF	TGCGCCAGCAGCTTGGTCACTAGCTGGGTCAGAGAGACCCAGTACTTC
TRBV27	-	-	TRBJ2-6	CASSLELPSGANVLTF	TGTGCCAGCAGTTTAGAGTTGCCTTCTGGGGCCAACGTCCTGACTTTC
TRBV5-1	TRBD1	many	TRBJ2-1	CASSQMTGDDEQFF	TGCGCCAGCAGCCAGATGACAGGGGACGATGAGCAGTTCTTC
TRBV7-6	TRBD2	many	TRBJ2-5	CASSFGGGIAETQYF	TGTGCCAGCAGCTTTGGCGGGGGGATAGCAGAGACCCAGTACTTC
TRBV7-2	TRBD1	many	TRBJ1-1	CASSSDRTTEAFF	TGTGCCAGCAGCTCGGACAGGACGACTGAAGCTTTCTTT
TRBV20-1	TRBD2	few	TRBJ2-3	CSRTSGGDTQYF	TGCAGCCGGACTAGCGGGGGAGATACGCAGTATTTT
TRBV11-3	-	-	TRBJ2-4	CASSPTEGSNIQYF	TGTGCCAGCAGCCCCACGGAGGGAAGCAACATTCAGTACTTC
TRBV18	-	few	TRBJ2-5	CASTRDLQETQYF	TGTGCCAGCACCCGGGACTTACAAGAGACCCAGTACTTC
TRBV3-1	-	-	TRBJ1-4	CASSQPTEVNEKLFF	TGTGCCAGCAGCCAACCGACAGAGGTGAATGAAAAACTGTTTTTT
TRBV12-3/TRBV12-4	TRBD1	few	TRBJ1-6	CASRRGQGTASPLHF	TGTGCCAGCAGGCGAGGACAGGGAACGGCCTCACCCCTCCACTTT
TRBV5-1	TRBD1	many	TRBJ2-3	CASRLQTGGTDTQYF	TGCGCCAGCAGGCTTCAAACAGGGGGGACAGATACGCAGTATTTT